One and the same sample provided the 9 T cell receptor beta chains below, sequenced in a study of shared clonotypes between healthy human individuals. Naive CD8 populations comprised CD45RO-negative cells positively selected for CCR7, excluding terminally differentiated effector memory CD45RA+ cells. Method: immunoSEQ multiplex PCR; TCRdb's copy keeps in-frame clones and lacks some. Of fewer than 850,000 clones in the sample, about 97% were seen once. The sample was naive CD8+ T cells sorted from blood. The source of these receptors is a man aged 25-45 years in good health.

V usage is TRBV5-3 and J usage is TRBJ1-2; 10 bases match TRBD1. TRBV5-3 is an ORF for which the function is uncertain. J gave up 4 bases and V 4 bases, and 13 bases lay outside the gene matches. The CDR3 is 17 residues long. The CDR3 nucleotides read TGTGCCAGAAGCCTCCTTAGGACAGGGGGTATACCCTATGGCTACACCTTC. Protein: CARSLLRTGGIPYGYTF.

J is TRBJ2-1 and V is TRBV14; 8 nucleotides align to TRBD1. V was clipped by 2 bases and J by 4 bases; unmatched bases: 7. CDR1 is SGHDN, CDR2 FVKESK, per germline. This CDR3 comprises 16 residues. CDR3 protein: CASSQILTGDYNEQFF. The CDR3 region has the DNA TGTGCCAGCAGCCAAATACTGACAGGGGATTACAATGAGCAGTTCTTC.

The chain links TRBV11-2 to TRBJ2-4; 12 bases match TRBD1. CDR3 length: 19 residues. Germline-derived CDR1 and CDR2 are SGHAT and FQNNGV. Losses at the gene ends were 5 bases for V and 0 bases for J; bases not matched to a gene: 11. CDR3 coding DNA: TGTGCCAGCAGCCAGCCCGGGACAGGGGGCTTACTAGCCAAAAACATTCAGTACTTC. This codes for CASSQPGTGGLLAKNIQYF. The full variable domain, its missing parts supplied by reference TRBV11-2 and TRBJ2-4, is EAGVAQSPRYKIIEKRQSVAFWCNPISGHATLYWYQQILGQGPKLLIQFQNNGVVDDSQLPKDRFSAERLKGVDSTLKIQPAKLEDSAVYLCASSQPGTGGLLAKNIQYFGAGTRLSVL.

The chain recombines TRBV29-1 with TRBJ1-2; D perhaps matches TRBD1 (5 bases). The germline V gene encodes CDR1 SQVTM and CDR2 ANQGSEA. The CDR3 consists of 14 residues. With 0 bases removed from V and 4 bases from J, the gap between germline ends came to 12 bases. CDR3 region: CSVEEGTVGYGYTF. The CDR3 DNA follows: TGCAGCGTTGAAGAGGGGACGGTCGGCTATGGCTACACCTTC.

The sample holds one count of this clone. This chain uses TRBV7-8 with TRBJ2-2, with D unresolved. The CDR3 runs 15 residues. V lost 7 bases to trimming and J lost 6 bases, with 18 bases between them. The germline CDR1 and CDR2 sequences are SGHVS and FQNEAQ. CDR3 region: CASTPGVLGAGELFF. The CDR3 coding sequence is TGTGCCAGCACCCCCGGCGTCCTTGGCGCCGGGGAGCTGTTTTTT. The whole variable domain, remainder taken from reference TRBV7-8 and TRBJ2-2, is GAGVSQSPRYKVAKRGQDVALRCDPISGHVSLFWYQQALGQGPEFLTYFQNEAQLDKSGLPSDRFFAERPEGSVSTLKIQRTQQEDSAVYLCASTPGVLGAGELFFGEGSRLTVL.

The chain employs TRBV5-1 and TRBJ2-1; TRBD2 matches at 7 bases. This CDR3 has 18 residues. J lost 0 bases, V lost 5 bases, and 14 bases had no gene match. Germline V CDR1 and CDR2: SGHRS, YFSETQ. CDR3 in DNA: TGCGCCAGCAGTCTCTGGGGGGGAGCGGAGGGCTCCTACAATGAGCAGTTCTTC. Translating gives CASSLWGGAEGSYNEQFF.

The chain recombines TRBV15 with TRBJ2-3, with 7 bases matching TRBD2. V trimming: 5 bases; J trimming: 6 bases; junction bases outside the gene matches: 8. The CDR3 covers 14 residues. From germline, CDR1 is LNHNV and CDR2 YYDKDF (reference sequence). The CDR3 region has the DNA TGTGCCACCAGCTCGCAGCGGGGCGGGGATACGCAGTATTTT. Its protein is CATSSQRGGDTQYF.

This sequence joins TRBV10-3 and TRBJ2-7, with 8 nucleotides matching TRBD1. Germline V gene sequence: CDR1 ENHRY, CDR2 SYGVKD. The CDR3 contains 16 residues. V dropped 2 bases and J dropped 3; count of bases not matched to a gene: 9. The CDR3 loop is CAISEVNGGQGYEQYF. The CDR3 DNA is TGTGCCATCAGTGAGGTTAATGGAGGACAGGGCTACGAGCAGTACTTC.

This rearrangement joins TRBV6-6 to TRBJ2-3, with TRBD2 matching over 7 bases. The V gene end was trimmed by 5 bases and the J gene end by 7 bases; junction bases not matched to a gene: 6. The length of the CDR3 is 13 residues. Looked up from germline, CDR1 is MNHNY and CDR2 is SVGAGI (reference sequence). The CDR3 loop is CASSPLAIYTQYF. CDR3 nucleotides: TGTGCCAGCAGTCCACTAGCGATCTATACGCAGTATTTT.